This T cell receptor (beta chain) stems from a study of T cells in Graves' hyperthyroidism and ophthalmopathy. Over 18 months, lack of ophthalmopathy progression marked Graves' hyperthyroidism as stable. Patients aged 18 to 65 had newly diagnosed hyperthyroidism of under 2 months' duration. Any patient presenting with uncontrolled infection, other autoimmune disease, pregnancy or lactation was left out. From RNA transcripts, TCR beta CDR3 regions were amplified. The TCR CDR3 was amplified in a first-round RT-PCR using the HTBI primer set. TCRdb reprocessed the multiplex PCR reads via MiXCR and lists one record per CDR3 protein. Found here are 650,000 to 750,000 distinct CDR3 sequences, around 15% of them singletons; the top ten hold approximately 10%. This clonotype was observed a few times. The antigen is not known. Study-level findings and limits: Most thyroid clonotypes that were expanded above 0.001 also turned up in blood.

From germline, CDR1 is MDHEN and CDR2 SYDVKM. The CDR3 sequence is 15 residues long. Losses at the gene ends were 6 bases for V and 2 bases for J; bases not matched to a gene: 6. The chain carries TRBV28 and TRBJ2-3; 9 nucleotides match TRBD1. Sequencing was done on a sample of blood. The clonotype comes from a woman between 18 and 30 years old with Graves' hyperthyroidism. The CDR3 region is CASSGDRVYTDTQYF. The CDR3, as DNA: TGTGCCAGCAGCGGGGACAGGGTATACACAGATACGCAGTATTTT. Based on the CDR3 plus reference TRBV28 and TRBJ2-3, the full variable domain is DVKVTQSSRYLVKRTGEKVFLECVQDMDHENMFWYRQDPGLGLRLIYFSYDVKMKEKGDIPEGYSVSREKKERFSLILESASTNQTSMYLCASSGDRVYTDTQYFGPGTRLTVL.